The present T cell receptor beta chain was sequenced within a study of OX40 agonist ivuxolimab in advanced cancers. Study summary: Melanoma, hepatocellular carcinoma, head and neck or renal cell cancer occurred in dose-escalation patients. Study-level findings and limits: CD4+ and CD8+ blood T cells expanded clonally by week 6 at 0.1 to 3.0 mg/kg.

Germline V lookup: CDR1 ENHRY, CDR2 SYGVKD. This CDR3 is built from 13 residues. V was trimmed by 6 bases and J by 5 bases, leaving 11 bases between them. Anyone with autoimmune disease history or systemic immunosuppression was excluded. Baseline was the first blood sampling point, followed by cycle 4 day 1 and cycle 7 day 1. Sequencing used immunoSEQ multiplex PCR; TCRdb keeps in-frame clones, though not all of them. The sample yields roughly 53,000 clones, around nine tenths seen once. Points on this clone: Its antigen remains unknown.

Specimen: CD4+ or CD8+ T cells sorted from blood, collected in a trial of the OX40 agonist ivuxolimab. This sequence joins TRBV10-3 and TRBJ2-1; D ambiguous. The sequence was obtained from an adult with an advanced solid tumor such as melanoma, head and neck, liver or kidney cancer. This CDR3 is CAISGRRDNEQFF. The DNA for the CDR3 is TGTGCCATCAGCGGGCGGCGCGACAATGAGCAGTTCTTC.